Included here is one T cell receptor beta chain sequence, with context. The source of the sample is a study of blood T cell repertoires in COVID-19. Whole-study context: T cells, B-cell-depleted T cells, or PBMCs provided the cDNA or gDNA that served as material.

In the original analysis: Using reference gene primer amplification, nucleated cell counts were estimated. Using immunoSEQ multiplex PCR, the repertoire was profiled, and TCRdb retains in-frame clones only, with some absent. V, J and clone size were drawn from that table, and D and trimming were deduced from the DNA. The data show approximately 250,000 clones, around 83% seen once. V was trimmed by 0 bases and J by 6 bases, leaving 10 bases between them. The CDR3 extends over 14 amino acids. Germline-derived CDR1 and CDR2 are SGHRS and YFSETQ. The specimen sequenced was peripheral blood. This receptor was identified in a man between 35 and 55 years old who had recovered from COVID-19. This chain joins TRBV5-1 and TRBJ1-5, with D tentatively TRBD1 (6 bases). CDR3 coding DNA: TGCGCCAGCAGCTTGGAGGGGGGGATTCAGCCCCAGCATTTT. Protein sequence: CASSLEGGIQPQHF.